Shown below are 7 T cell receptor beta chains from a single sample sequenced in a study of early T cells in non-severe SARS-CoV-2 infection. TCRdb called the 5' RACE reads again in MiXCR, with one record for every CDR3 protein. The sample comprises some 57,000 distinct CDR3 sequences, roughly 13% of which are singletons, and more than 8.5% rests with the top ten. The sequenced sample was whole blood. The source is an adult who was a healthcare worker with PCR-confirmed SARS-CoV-2 infection or an uninfected control (not recorded which).

This clonotype occurred many times. The rearrangement uses TRBV12-3 or TRBV12-4 and TRBJ2-5; 8 bases align to TRBD1. Trimming cost V 6 bases and J 7 bases; bases outside gene matches: 10. This CDR3 spans 14 amino acids. The CDR3: CASSDPTGVRTQYF. The DNA for the CDR3 is TGTGCCAGCAGCGACCCGACAGGGGTGCGGACCCAGTACTTC.

This clonotype was observed at least ten times. V usage is TRBV4-3 and J usage is TRBJ1-4; 10 nucleotides line up with TRBD1. CDR3 size: 15 residues. With 0 bases clipped from V and 8 bases from J, the junction kept 3 bases outside the gene matches. Per the germline V gene, CDR1 is LGHNA and CDR2 is YSLEER. CDR3: CASSQEGQGKEKLFF. CDR3 nucleotides: TGCGCCAGCAGCCAAGAGGGACAGGGGAAAGAAAAACTGTTTTTT.

This clonotype showed up just a few times. The chain employs TRBV7-3 and TRBJ2-1, with D hard to call. Trimming took 5 bases from V and 6 from J, leaving 8 bases between them. Germline V gene data show CDR1 as SGHTA and CDR2 as FQGTGA. CDR3 size: 12 residues. The CDR3 sequence: CASSKTLNEQFF. DNA for the CDR3: TGTGCCAGCAGCAAGACCCTCAATGAGCAGTTCTTC.

Many counts were recorded for this clonotype. The chain couples TRBV28 to TRBJ2-1, with TRBD2 identical over 8 bases. The CDR3 length is 16 residues. Germline CDR1 reads MDHEN; CDR2 reads SYDVKM. J gave up 9 bases and V 1 base, and 11 bases lay outside the gene matches. The CDR3 DNA sequence: TGTGCCAGCAGTTTATTTAGCGGGATTCCCACCGGTGAGCAGTTCTTC. This codes for CASSLFSGIPTGEQFF.

V is TRBV19 and J is TRBJ2-7; maybe TRBD1 (6 bases). Germline CDR1 LNHDA, CDR2 SQIVND (reference sequence). The CDR3 extends over 12 amino acids. Deletions cut 5 bases from V and 5 bases from J, with 10 bases between. This CDR3 is CASSHQGNEQYF. CDR3 DNA sequence: TGTGCCAGTAGTCATCAGGGGAACGAGCAGTACTTC. Based on the CDR3 plus reference TRBV19 and TRBJ2-7, the full variable domain is DGGITQSPKYLFRKEGQNVTLSCEQNLNHDAMYWYRQDPGQGLRLIYYSQIVNDFQKGDIAEGYSVSREKKESFPLTVTSAQKNPTAFYLCASSHQGNEQYFGPGTRLTVT.

Concerning this clonotype itself: With a much larger clone just one base away, this may be a read error. This chain connects TRBV20-1 to TRBJ2-3; no definite D call. The germline V and J ends were trimmed by 4 bases and 0 bases, with 14 bases remaining between them. The CDR3 consists of 15 residues. Germline CDR1 DFQATT, CDR2 SNEGSKA (reference sequence). CDR3: CSAIAQSLSTDTQYF. The DNA of the CDR3 is TGCAGTGCTATCGCTCAGTCCCTAAGCACAGATACGCAGTATTTT.

This clonotype was observed a few times. This rearrangement joins TRBV19 to TRBJ2-5, with TRBD1 as a possible D gene (5 bases). The CDR3 covers 13 residues. Germline values: CDR1 LNHDA, CDR2 SQIVND (reference sequence). Trimming took off 5 bases at V and 2 bases at J, with 9 bases between the two ends. CDR3 sequence: CASSPQVQETQYF. For the CDR3, the DNA is TGTGCCAGTAGTCCACAGGTTCAAGAGACCCAGTACTTC.